The present T cell receptor (beta chain) was sequenced within a study of beta chain features in type 1 diabetes. Reverse transcription of all isolated RNA meant that expressed TCRB transcripts were sequenced. Profiling relied on immunoSEQ multiplex PCR, and the TCRdb table lists in-frame clones only, not all of them. Of approximately 120,000 clones listed, less than 40% are singletons. This clone has just a few counts. Input material: stem cell memory CD4+ T cells from blood. The origin of this receptor is a young woman in good health.

The DNA of the CDR3 is TGTGCCAGCAGTTTTAGGGACAGACTCTACGAGCAGTACTTC. It is translated as CASSFRDRLYEQYF. The V call is TRBV28, the J call TRBJ2-7; 7 bases are a match to TRBD1. Germline V gene data show CDR1 as MDHEN and CDR2 as SYDVKM. V dropped 3 bases and J dropped 3; count of bases not matched to a gene: 5. The CDR3 totals 14 residues.